Listed below are T cell receptor beta chains from one sample, sequenced in a study of blood T cells in healthy people across ages. TCRdb recomputed calls from the 5' RACE reads with MiXCR, one row per CDR3 protein. The repertoire includes about 720,000 distinct CDR3 sequences, roughly 20% of them detected once, and 20% to 25% sits in the top ten. Sequences were obtained from blood. The source of these receptors is an older man in good health. Both conserved end residues are part of each CDR3. Each record gives: V gene, J gene, CDR3 length, CDR3 protein.

>TRBV6-5|TRBJ1-5|16
CASKAGTGYSNQPQHF
>TRBV12-3/TRBV12-4|TRBJ1-4|12
CASSLRSEKLFF
>TRBV15|TRBJ1-5|13
CATSSHRNQPQHF
>TRBV18|TRBJ1-6|15
CASSPASSYNSPLHF
>TRBV19|TRBJ1-2|14
CASSPRQGAGGYTF
>TRBV6-1|TRBJ1-5|14
CASSGQGGDPPQHF
>TRBV15|TRBJ1-4|14
CATSNRQGGEKLFF
>TRBV20-1|TRBJ2-3|16
CSARDEGQPHTDTQYF
>TRBV6-6|.|16
CASSRASGGNSYEQYF
>TRBV9|TRBJ1-1|15
CASSVAELLGTEAFF
>TRBV7-2|TRBJ2-3|15
CASSMGTWGTNTQYF
>TRBV7-9|TRBJ1-1|13
CASSLALTAEAFF
>TRBV7-3|TRBJ2-1|14
CASSLRGVNNEQFF
>TRBV5-1|TRBJ2-4|15
CAGSLPLAGENIQYF
>TRBV6-5|TRBJ2-5|15
CASSFGGRALETQYF
>TRBV5-1|TRBJ1-4|13
CASSLGDSWELFF
>TRBV19|TRBJ1-1|14
CASSSGRTNTEAFF
>TRBV6-6|TRBJ2-7|13
CASSYSLFHEQYF
>TRBV6-1|TRBJ1-2|15
CASSTRTGGGYGYTF
>TRBV29-1|TRBJ2-2|14
CSAHPGSNTGELFF
>TRBV4-3|TRBJ1-5|14
CASSQVRVLEPQHF
>TRBV20-1|TRBJ2-3|13
CSAKEGSTDTQYF
>TRBV29-1|TRBJ2-3|18
CSVPTPTSGSGWPDTQYF
>TRBV20-1|TRBJ1-5|14
CSASDRGSFQPQHF
>TRBV20-1|TRBJ2-3|16
CSAREWESAFTDTQYF
>TRBV6-6|TRBJ1-1|10
CASSSTEAFF
>TRBV19|TRBJ2-3|16
CASSSPQGNQVDTQYF
>TRBV24-1|TRBJ2-5|16
CATSEVTGVGAETQYF
>TRBV4-3|TRBJ1-4|16
CASSQQTGVTDEKLFF
>TRBV7-2|TRBJ1-2|15
CASSPRTGSNYGYTF
>TRBV11-2|TRBJ1-1|14
CASRPGTGGGEAFF
>TRBV9|TRBJ2-3|12
CASSVGGHTQYF
>TRBV12-3/TRBV12-4|TRBJ2-5|12
CASSFPHETQYF
>TRBV12-3/TRBV12-4|TRBJ1-5|13
CASSFYHNQPQHF
>TRBV2|TRBJ2-1|13
CASQDRGWDEQFF
>TRBV28|TRBJ2-7|15
CASSGSGTQLYEQYF
>TRBV30|TRBJ1-5|14
CAWSVIGSAQPQHF
>TRBV11-2|TRBJ1-4|14
CASSLHPLEEKLFF
>TRBV29-1|TRBJ2-2|13
CSVIRTNTGELFF
>TRBV5-1|TRBJ2-1|15
CASSKSGSSYNEQFF
>TRBV24-1|TRBJ2-2|14
CATSGEGSPGELFF
>TRBV24-1|TRBJ1-5|12
CATSVGGQPQHF